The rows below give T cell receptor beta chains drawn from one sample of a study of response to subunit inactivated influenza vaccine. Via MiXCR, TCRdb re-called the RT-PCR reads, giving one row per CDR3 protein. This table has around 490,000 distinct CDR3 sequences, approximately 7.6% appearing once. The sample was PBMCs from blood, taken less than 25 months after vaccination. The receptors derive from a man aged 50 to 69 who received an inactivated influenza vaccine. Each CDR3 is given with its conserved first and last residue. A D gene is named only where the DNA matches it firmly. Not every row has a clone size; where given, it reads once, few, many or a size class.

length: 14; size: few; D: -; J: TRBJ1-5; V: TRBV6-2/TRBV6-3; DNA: TGTGCCAGCAGTTACAGAGTGGGCAATCAGCCCCAGCATTTT; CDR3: CASSYRVGNQPQHF
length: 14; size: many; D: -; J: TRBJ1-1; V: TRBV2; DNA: TGTGCCAGCAGTGACAGGTTGGTGAACACTGAAGCTTTCTTT; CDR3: CASSDRLVNTEAFF
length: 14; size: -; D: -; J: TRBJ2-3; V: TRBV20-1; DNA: TGCACTATAGCGACTCCCTCTAGCACAGATACGCAGTATTTT; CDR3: CTIATPSSTDTQYF
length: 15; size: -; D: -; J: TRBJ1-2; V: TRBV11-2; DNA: TGTGCCAGCAGTCCGGGCCCTCAAACAACGCGAGACTACACCTTC; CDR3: CASSPGPQTTRDYTF
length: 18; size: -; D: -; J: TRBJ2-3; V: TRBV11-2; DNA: TGTGCCAGCAGCCCTCCCGCGGCACGGGTGCTAGGCACAGATACGCAGTATTTT; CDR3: CASSPPAARVLGTDTQYF
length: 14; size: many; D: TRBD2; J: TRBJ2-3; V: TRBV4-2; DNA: TGTGCCAGCAACAGCGGGAGTTGGGCAGATACGCAGTATTTT; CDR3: CASNSGSWADTQYF
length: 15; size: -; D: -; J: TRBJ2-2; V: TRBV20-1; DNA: TGCAGTGCTAGAGATATCGCGGGCGACACCGGGGAGCTGTTTTTT; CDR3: CSARDIAGDTGELFF
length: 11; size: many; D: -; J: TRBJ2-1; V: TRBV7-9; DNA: TGTGCCAGCAGCCTCAGCGGTGAGCAGTTCTTC; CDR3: CASSLSGEQFF
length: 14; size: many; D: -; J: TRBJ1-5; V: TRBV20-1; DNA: TGCAGTGCTAGAGATCCCGGGGGCCATCAGCCCCAGCATTTT; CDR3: CSARDPGGHQPQHF
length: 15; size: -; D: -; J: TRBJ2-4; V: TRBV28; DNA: TGTGCCAGCAGTCCCCGGGGTTCCGCCAAAAACATTCAGTACTTC; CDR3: CASSPRGSAKNIQYF